The source of this T cell receptor beta chain is a study of Ad26.COV2.S vaccination and SARS-CoV-2 variants. Only in-frame clones appear in the TCRdb table, and some are missing; sequencing was by immunoSEQ multiplex PCR. This sample yields some 340,000 clones, of which about 82% are seen a single time; around 2% belongs to the top ten. Per the germline V gene, CDR1 is WSHSY and CDR2 is SAAADI. This CDR3 is 18 amino acids long. J lost 8 bases, V lost 6 bases, and 20 bases had no gene match. Treatment: around 19 received Ad26.COV2.S at low or high dose, single or two shots; five or six received placebo; per-sample allocation not given. Each sample was drawn 63 days after the first injection (of vaccine or placebo). An Ad26 vector was used to express Wuhan-strain SARS-CoV-2 spike as the vaccine. Study findings and constraints: Substantial breadth was reported for post-vaccination spike-specific CD8+ and CD4+ T cells.

Comment on this clone: As yet, its antigen is unknown.

The receptor was derived from a person aged 18 to 59 who received the Ad26.COV2.S COVID-19 vaccine or a placebo. The sequences come from peripheral blood, collected in a trial of Ad26.COV2.S vaccine versus placebo. The chain employs TRBV10-2 and TRBJ2-1; 9 positions match TRBD1. CDR3 nucleotides: TGCGCCAGCAGGGACTTCCCCGGGACAGGGATGAGTTCGGATGAGCAGTTCTTC. It encodes CASRDFPGTGMSSDEQFF.